This T cell receptor (beta chain) came from a study of tumor-infiltrating lymphocytes in primary liver carcinoma. This clonotype was counted a single time. Production of TCR beta cDNA used roughly 500 ng total RNA together with a constant-region primer. Generation of the TCR beta libraries relied on three nested multiplex PCR rounds using slightly modified ARM-PCR. With TRBV1-TRBV30 forward primers and a C-beta reverse primer, the first two PCR rounds were run for roughly 10 cycles each. TCRdb passed the multiplex PCR reads through MiXCR, listing each CDR3 protein once. The sample holds about 310,000 distinct CDR3 sequences, nearly 60% seen once. Unsorted whole blood supplied the blood RNA, and germline DNA was isolated too. CDR1 and CDR2 from the germline V gene are LGHNA and YNFKEQ. CDR3 size: 16 residues.

The sequence derives from a woman aged 25 to 45 with primary liver carcinoma and hepatitis B virus infection. The sequenced material came from peripheral blood. The chain combines TRBV4-2 with TRBJ2-3; D gene uncertain. The DNA end lines up better with TRBJ1-5; the J call may be wrong. The CDR3 DNA reads as TGTGCCAGCAGCCAAGTACTTTCTCTTCGGGCAGATACGCAGCATTTT. Translating it yields CASSQVLSLRADTQHF.